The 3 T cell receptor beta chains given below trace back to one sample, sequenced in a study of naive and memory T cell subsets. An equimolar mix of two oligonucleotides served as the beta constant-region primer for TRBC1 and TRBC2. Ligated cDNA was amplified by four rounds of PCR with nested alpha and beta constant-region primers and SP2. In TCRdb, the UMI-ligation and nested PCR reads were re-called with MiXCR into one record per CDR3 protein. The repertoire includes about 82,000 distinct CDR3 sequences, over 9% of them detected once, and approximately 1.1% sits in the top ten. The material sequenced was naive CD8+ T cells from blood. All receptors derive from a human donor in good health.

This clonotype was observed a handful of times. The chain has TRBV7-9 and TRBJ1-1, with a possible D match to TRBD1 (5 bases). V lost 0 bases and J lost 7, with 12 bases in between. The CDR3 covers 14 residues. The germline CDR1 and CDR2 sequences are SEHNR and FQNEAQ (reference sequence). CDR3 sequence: CASSLAGVWGEAFF. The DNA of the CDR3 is TGTGCCAGCAGCTTAGCGGGGGTCTGGGGTGAAGCTTTCTTT.

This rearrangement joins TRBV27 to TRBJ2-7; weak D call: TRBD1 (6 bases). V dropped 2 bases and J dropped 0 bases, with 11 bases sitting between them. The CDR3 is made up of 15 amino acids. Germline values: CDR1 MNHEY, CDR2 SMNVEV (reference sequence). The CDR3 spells CASSLMAGASYEQYF. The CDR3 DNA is TGTGCCAGCAGTTTAATGGCAGGGGCCTCCTACGAGCAGTACTTC.

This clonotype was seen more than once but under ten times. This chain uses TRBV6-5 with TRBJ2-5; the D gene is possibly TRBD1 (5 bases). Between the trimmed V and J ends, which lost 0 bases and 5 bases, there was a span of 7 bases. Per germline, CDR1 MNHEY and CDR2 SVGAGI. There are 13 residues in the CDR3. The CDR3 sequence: CASSYSRVETQYF. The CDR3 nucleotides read TGTGCCAGCAGTTACTCCAGGGTGGAGACCCAGTACTTC.